This T cell receptor (beta chain) emerged from a study of T-cell reconstitution after alpha-beta-depleted transplantation in children. Library preparation (for TCRbeta) was performed with unique molecular identifiers. TCRdb fed the PCR reads into MiXCR, producing one record per CDR3 protein. The table shows around 370,000 distinct CDR3 sequences, with around 15% occurring only once. This clonotype was recorded a few times. Sequencing was performed on PBMCs, mostly from graft donor cells, taken 360 days after TCRalphabeta/CD19-depleted stem cell transplant. This receptor was obtained from a male patient between 2 and 10 years old who had a stem cell transplant for acute lymphoblastic leukemia, so the T cells may come from the graft donor.

The CDR3 region is CASSAGAEMNTGELFF. CDR3 in DNA: TGTGCCAGCAGCGCAGGAGCCGAGATGAACACCGGGGAGCTGTTTTTT. J is TRBJ2-2 and V is TRBV9; no clear D. Germline assignment: CDR1 SGDLS and CDR2 YYNGEE. The V end was cut by 3 bases, the J end by 1 base, with 13 bases between. This CDR3 contains 16 residues.